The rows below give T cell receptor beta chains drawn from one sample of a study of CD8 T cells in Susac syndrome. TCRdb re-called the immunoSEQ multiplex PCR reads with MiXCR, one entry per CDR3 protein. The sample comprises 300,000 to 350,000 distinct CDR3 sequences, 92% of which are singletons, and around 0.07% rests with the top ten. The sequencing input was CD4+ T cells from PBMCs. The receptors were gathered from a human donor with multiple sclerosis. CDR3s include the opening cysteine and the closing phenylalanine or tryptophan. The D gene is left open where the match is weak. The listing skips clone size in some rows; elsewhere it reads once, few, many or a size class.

DNA: TGTGCCAGTCGTAATTACAATGAGCAGTTCTTC
CDR3: CASRNYNEQFF
size: NA
J: TRBJ2-1
V: TRBV6-1
length: 11
D: NA

DNA: TGTGCCAGCAGCGGACTAGGGACAGTGAACACCGGGGAGCTGTTTTTT
CDR3: CASSGLGTVNTGELFF
size: NA
J: TRBJ2-2
V: TRBV9
length: 16
D: NA

DNA: TGCAGTGCTAAGGAGAACAGGGGGCCCCAGCATTTT
CDR3: CSAKENRGPQHF
size: NA
J: TRBJ1-5
V: TRBV20-1
length: 12
D: TRBD1

DNA: TGTGCCAGCAGCCAAGATCGGGGTGGAGCTTTCTTT
CDR3: CASSQDRGGAFF
size: NA
J: TRBJ1-1
V: TRBV3-1
length: 12
D: NA

DNA: TGTGCTGCTACTCGCCAGGGGCAAGATACGCAGTATTTT
CDR3: CAATRQGQDTQYF
size: NA
J: TRBJ2-3
V: TRBV30
length: 13
D: NA

DNA: TGTGCCAGCAGTTTAGGGTCTGATAATGAAAAACTGTTTTTT
CDR3: CASSLGSDNEKLFF
size: NA
J: TRBJ1-4
V: TRBV12-3/TRBV12-4
length: 14
D: NA

DNA: TGTGCCATCACCGCTCAAGGAGGGAATTCACCCCTCCACTTT
CDR3: CAITAQGGNSPLHF
size: NA
J: TRBJ1-6
V: TRBV10-3
length: 14
D: NA

DNA: TGTGCCAGCGAGCCGGGACAGCTATACGAGCAGTACTTC
CDR3: CASEPGQLYEQYF
size: few
J: TRBJ2-7
V: TRBV2
length: 13
D: TRBD1

DNA: TGTGCCAGCAGTCCGAGCCCAAGCTATGGCTACACCTTC
CDR3: CASSPSPSYGYTF
size: NA
J: TRBJ1-2
V: TRBV12-3/TRBV12-4
length: 13
D: NA

DNA: TGCAGCGTGAGAACATCTGGGGAGCTGTTTTTT
CDR3: CSVRTSGELFF
size: NA
J: TRBJ2-2
V: TRBV29-1
length: 11
D: NA

DNA: TGTGCCAGCTCTCTCGGGGCCAATGGCTACACCTTC
CDR3: CASSLGANGYTF
size: NA
J: TRBJ1-2
V: TRBV18
length: 12
D: NA

DNA: TGTGCTAGTGGTTTATTTGGTGAGCAGTTCTTC
CDR3: CASGLFGEQFF
size: NA
J: TRBJ2-1
V: TRBV12-5
length: 11
D: NA

DNA: TGTGCTAGCAGCTTAAAGGGACTAGCGGGATCCCCTGAGCAGTTCTTC
CDR3: CASSLKGLAGSPEQFF
size: NA
J: TRBJ2-1
V: TRBV7-7
length: 16
D: TRBD2

DNA: TGTGCCAGCAGTTACTCGCTGGGCAATGAGCAGTTCTTC
CDR3: CASSYSLGNEQFF
size: NA
J: TRBJ2-1
V: TRBV6-2/TRBV6-3
length: 13
D: NA

DNA: TGTGCCAGCAGTCCCGACAGGGCCCAAGAGACCCAGTACTTC
CDR3: CASSPDRAQETQYF
size: NA
J: TRBJ2-5
V: TRBV2
length: 14
D: TRBD1

DNA: TGTGCCTGGACCCGAGGGGGGGAGACCCAGTACTTC
CDR3: CAWTRGGETQYF
size: NA
J: TRBJ2-5
V: TRBV30
length: 12
D: NA

DNA: TGTGCCAGTAACACCGGGACGTTGAACACTGAAGCTTTCTTT
CDR3: CASNTGTLNTEAFF
size: NA
J: TRBJ1-1
V: TRBV19
length: 14
D: NA

DNA: TGTGCCAGCAGCCAAGCCGTAGCGGGCACTGAAGCTTTCTTT
CDR3: CASSQAVAGTEAFF
size: NA
J: TRBJ1-1
V: TRBV3-1
length: 14
D: NA

DNA: TGTGCCAGCAGATTACAGGGTAGTGGGGCCAACGTCCTGACTTTC
CDR3: CASRLQGSGANVLTF
size: NA
J: TRBJ2-6
V: TRBV5-6
length: 15
D: NA

DNA: TGTGCCAGCTCAGAGGGACTAGCGGGAGGAACAAGGGGCTACGAGCAGTACTTC
CDR3: CASSEGLAGGTRGYEQYF
size: NA
J: TRBJ2-7
V: TRBV18
length: 18
D: TRBD2

DNA: TGTGCCTGGAGCGACGGGGGCAGGGGCGGGAATGAGCAGTTCTTC
CDR3: CAWSDGGRGGNEQFF
size: once
J: TRBJ2-1
V: TRBV30
length: 15
D: NA

DNA: TGTGCCAGTTGCGACAGATGGGACACTGAAGCTTTCTTT
CDR3: CASCDRWDTEAFF
size: NA
J: TRBJ1-1
V: TRBV18
length: 13
D: NA

DNA: TGTGCCAGCAGTGGTAGCGTGTGGGCCTACGAGCAGTACTTC
CDR3: CASSGSVWAYEQYF
size: NA
J: TRBJ2-7
V: TRBV12-3/TRBV12-4
length: 14
D: NA

DNA: TGTGCCAGCAGTTACTCGAACAGGGGGTACACCGGGGAGCTGTTTTTT
CDR3: CASSYSNRGYTGELFF
size: NA
J: TRBJ2-2
V: TRBV6-5
length: 16
D: TRBD1

DNA: TGCGCCAGCAGCCCGGCAGGTCGCTTATCCGAAGCTTTCTTT
CDR3: CASSPAGRLSEAFF
size: NA
J: TRBJ1-1
V: TRBV5-1
length: 14
D: NA

DNA: TGCAGCGTTGCGGACTCTGGGGCCAACGTCCTGACTTTC
CDR3: CSVADSGANVLTF
size: NA
J: TRBJ2-6
V: TRBV29-1
length: 13
D: NA

DNA: TGTGCCAGCAGCTTGCCCATCCAAGAGACCCAGTACTTC
CDR3: CASSLPIQETQYF
size: NA
J: TRBJ2-5
V: TRBV7-2
length: 13
D: NA

DNA: TGTGCCAGCAGATCTGGGGATCAGCCCCAGCATTTT
CDR3: CASRSGDQPQHF
size: NA
J: TRBJ1-5
V: TRBV5-8
length: 12
D: NA

DNA: TGTGCCAGCGGGCTAAGCGGAGCTCAGGAGACCCAGTACTTC
CDR3: CASGLSGAQETQYF
size: NA
J: TRBJ2-5
V: TRBV12-3/TRBV12-4
length: 14
D: NA

DNA: TGTGCCAGTAGTGCGGGAGCCGAGGATACGCAGTATTTT
CDR3: CASSAGAEDTQYF
size: NA
J: TRBJ2-3
V: TRBV19
length: 13
D: TRBD2

DNA: TGTGCCATCAGCGAAAATGGACAGGGATTGGATACGCAGTATTTT
CDR3: CAISENGQGLDTQYF
size: NA
J: TRBJ2-3
V: TRBV10-3
length: 15
D: TRBD1

DNA: TGTGCCAGCAGCTTGAACGTTGTAGGCCAAGAGACCCAGTACTTC
CDR3: CASSLNVVGQETQYF
size: NA
J: TRBJ2-5
V: TRBV5-4
length: 15
D: NA

DNA: TGTGCCAGCAGCTTGACTGGTGGGACCCAGCGGGGTGAAGCTTTCTTT
CDR3: CASSLTGGTQRGEAFF
size: NA
J: TRBJ1-1
V: TRBV5-4
length: 16
D: NA

DNA: TGTGCCAGCAACCTCGGTCAGGGAGACGGCTACACCTTC
CDR3: CASNLGQGDGYTF
size: NA
J: TRBJ1-2
V: TRBV12-3/TRBV12-4
length: 13
D: NA

DNA: TGCGCCAGCCGCGGGACAGGGTCCTCTGGGGCCAACGTCCTGACTTTC
CDR3: CASRGTGSSGANVLTF
size: NA
J: TRBJ2-6
V: TRBV5-1
length: 16
D: TRBD1